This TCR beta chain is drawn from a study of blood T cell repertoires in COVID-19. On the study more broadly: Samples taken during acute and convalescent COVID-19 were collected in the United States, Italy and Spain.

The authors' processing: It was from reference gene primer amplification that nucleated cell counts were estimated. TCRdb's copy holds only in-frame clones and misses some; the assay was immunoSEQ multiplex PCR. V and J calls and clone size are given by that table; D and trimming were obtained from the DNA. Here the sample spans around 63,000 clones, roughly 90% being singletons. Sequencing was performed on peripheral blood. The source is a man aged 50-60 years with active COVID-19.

CDR3 in DNA: TGTGCCAGCAGCGCTGCAGGGTACGGCTATGGCTACACCTTC. It encodes CASSAAGYGYGYTF. V is TRBV6-4 and J is TRBJ1-2; D is possibly TRBD1 (5 bases). CDR3 length equals 14 residues. The V gene lost 6 bases and the J gene lost 4 bases, with 15 bases spanning the gap. Looked up from germline, CDR1 is MRHNA and CDR2 is SNTAGT.